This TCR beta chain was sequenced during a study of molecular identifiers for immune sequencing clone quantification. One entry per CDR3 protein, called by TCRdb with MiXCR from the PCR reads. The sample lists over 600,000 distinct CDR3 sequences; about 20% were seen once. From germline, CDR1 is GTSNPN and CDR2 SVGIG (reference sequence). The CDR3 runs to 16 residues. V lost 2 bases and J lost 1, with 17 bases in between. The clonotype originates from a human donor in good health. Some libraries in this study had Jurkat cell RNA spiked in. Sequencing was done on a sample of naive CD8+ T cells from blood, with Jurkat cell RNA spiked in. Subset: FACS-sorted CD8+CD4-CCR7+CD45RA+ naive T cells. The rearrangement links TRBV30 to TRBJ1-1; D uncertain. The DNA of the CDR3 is TGTGCCTGGAGTCAATCGGAGGGATTCGGGAACACTGAAGCTTTCTTT. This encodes CAWSQSEGFGNTEAFF.